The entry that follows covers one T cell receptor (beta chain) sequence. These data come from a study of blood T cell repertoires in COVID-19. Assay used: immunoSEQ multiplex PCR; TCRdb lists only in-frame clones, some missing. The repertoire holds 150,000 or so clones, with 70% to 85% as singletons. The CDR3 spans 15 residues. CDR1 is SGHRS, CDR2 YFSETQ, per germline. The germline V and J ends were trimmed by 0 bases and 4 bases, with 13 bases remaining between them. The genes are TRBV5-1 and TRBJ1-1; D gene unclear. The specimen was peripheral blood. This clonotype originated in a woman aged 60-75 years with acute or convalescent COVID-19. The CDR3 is CASSLVGLGSTEAFF. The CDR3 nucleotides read TGCGCCAGCAGCTTGGTAGGGCTGGGGAGCACTGAAGCTTTCTTT.